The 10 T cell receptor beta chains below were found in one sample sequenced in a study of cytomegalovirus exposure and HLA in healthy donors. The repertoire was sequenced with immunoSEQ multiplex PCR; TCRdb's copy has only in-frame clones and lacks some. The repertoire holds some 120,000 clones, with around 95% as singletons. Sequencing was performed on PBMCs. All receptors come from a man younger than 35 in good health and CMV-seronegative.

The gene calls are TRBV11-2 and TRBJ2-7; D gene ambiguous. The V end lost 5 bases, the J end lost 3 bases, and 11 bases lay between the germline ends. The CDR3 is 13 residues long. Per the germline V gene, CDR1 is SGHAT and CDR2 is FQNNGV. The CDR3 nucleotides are TGTGCCAGCAGCCGAACTGCGAGCTACGAGCAGTACTTC. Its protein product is CASSRTASYEQYF.

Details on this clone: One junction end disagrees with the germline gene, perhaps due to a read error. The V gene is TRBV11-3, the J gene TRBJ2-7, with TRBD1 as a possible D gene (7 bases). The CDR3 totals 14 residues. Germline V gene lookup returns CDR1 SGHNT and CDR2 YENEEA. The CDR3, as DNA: TGTGCCAGCAGCCCAAAGGCGGGACAGTCGTCCCCCCTCTTC. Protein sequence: CASSPKAGQSSPLF.

Written as DNA, the CDR3 is TGTGCCAGCAGCTTAGGGGCACGGACTAGCACAGATACGCAGTATTTT. It codes for CASSLGARTSTDTQYF. The chain couples TRBV7-9 to TRBJ2-3; TRBD2 is a possible D gene (5 bases). The CDR3 is 16 residues long. Trimming cost V 1 base and J 0 bases, with 11 bases left between them. Germline V gene sequence: CDR1 SEHNR, CDR2 FQNEAQ (reference sequence).

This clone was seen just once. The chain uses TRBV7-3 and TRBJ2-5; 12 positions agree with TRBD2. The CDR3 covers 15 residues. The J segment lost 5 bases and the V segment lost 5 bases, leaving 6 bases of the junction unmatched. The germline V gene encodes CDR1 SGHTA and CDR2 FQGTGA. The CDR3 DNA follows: TGTGCCAGCAGCCCGACTAGCGGGAGCGGGGAGACCCAGTACTTC. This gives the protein CASSPTSGSGETQYF. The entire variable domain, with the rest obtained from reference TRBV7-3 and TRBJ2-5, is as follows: GAGVSQTPSNKVTEKGKYVELRCDPISGHTALYWYRQSLGQGPEFLIYFQGTGAADDSGLPNDRFFAVRPEGSVSTLKIQRTERGDSAVYLCASSPTSGSGETQYFGPGTRLLVL.

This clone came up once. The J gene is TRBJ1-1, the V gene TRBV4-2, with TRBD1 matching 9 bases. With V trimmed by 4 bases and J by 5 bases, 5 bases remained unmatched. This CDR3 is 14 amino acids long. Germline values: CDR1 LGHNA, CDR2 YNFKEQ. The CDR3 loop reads CASSPDRGGTEAFF. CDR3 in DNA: TGTGCCAGCAGCCCGGACAGGGGAGGAACTGAAGCTTTCTTT.

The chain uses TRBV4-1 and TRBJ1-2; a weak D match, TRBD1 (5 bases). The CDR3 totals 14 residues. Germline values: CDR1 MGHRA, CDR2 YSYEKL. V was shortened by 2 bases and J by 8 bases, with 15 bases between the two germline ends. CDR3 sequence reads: CASSQPGGARGYTF. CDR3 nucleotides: TGCGCCAGCAGCCAACCTGGAGGGGCGCGAGGCTACACCTTC.

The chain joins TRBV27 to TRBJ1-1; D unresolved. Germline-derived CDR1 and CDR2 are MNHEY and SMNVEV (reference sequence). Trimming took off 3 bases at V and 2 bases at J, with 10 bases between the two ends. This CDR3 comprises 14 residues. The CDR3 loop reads CASSFVPGNTEAFF. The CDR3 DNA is TGTGCCAGCAGTTTCGTCCCGGGTAACACTGAAGCTTTCTTT.

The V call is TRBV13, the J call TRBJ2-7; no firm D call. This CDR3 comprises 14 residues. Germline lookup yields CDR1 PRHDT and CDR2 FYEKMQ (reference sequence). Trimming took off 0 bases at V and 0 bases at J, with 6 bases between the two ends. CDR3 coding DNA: TGTGCCAGCAGCTTAGGCCCCAGCTCCTACGAGCAGTACTTC. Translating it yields CASSLGPSSYEQYF.

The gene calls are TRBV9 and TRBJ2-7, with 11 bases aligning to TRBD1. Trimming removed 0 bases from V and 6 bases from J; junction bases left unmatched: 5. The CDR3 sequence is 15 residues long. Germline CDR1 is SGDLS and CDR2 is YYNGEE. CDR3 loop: CASSVGGQGAGEQYF. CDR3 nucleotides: TGTGCCAGCAGCGTAGGTGGACAGGGGGCAGGCGAGCAGTACTTC.

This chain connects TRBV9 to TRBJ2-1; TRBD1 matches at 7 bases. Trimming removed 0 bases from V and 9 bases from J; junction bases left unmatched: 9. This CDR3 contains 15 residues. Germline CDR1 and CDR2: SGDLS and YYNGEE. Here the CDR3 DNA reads TGTGCCAGCAGCGTAGGACAGGGTCGCACGGGTGAGCAGTTCTTC. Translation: CASSVGQGRTGEQFF.